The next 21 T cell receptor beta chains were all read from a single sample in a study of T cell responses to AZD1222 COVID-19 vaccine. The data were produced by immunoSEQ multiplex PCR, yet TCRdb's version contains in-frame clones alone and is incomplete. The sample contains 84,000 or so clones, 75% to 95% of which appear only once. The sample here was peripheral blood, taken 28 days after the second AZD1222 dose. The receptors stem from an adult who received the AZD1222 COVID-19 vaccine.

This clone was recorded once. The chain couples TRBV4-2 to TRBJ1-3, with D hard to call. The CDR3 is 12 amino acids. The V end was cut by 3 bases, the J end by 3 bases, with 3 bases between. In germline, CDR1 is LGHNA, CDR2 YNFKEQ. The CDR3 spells CASSQVGNTIYF. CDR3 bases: TGTGCCAGCAGCCAGGTTGGAAACACCATATATTTT.

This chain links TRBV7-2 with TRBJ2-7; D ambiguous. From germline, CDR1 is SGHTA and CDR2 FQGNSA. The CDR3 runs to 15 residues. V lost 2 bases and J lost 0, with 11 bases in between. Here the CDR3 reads CASSLRTASSYEQYF. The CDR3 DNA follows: TGTGCCAGCAGCTTAAGGACGGCGAGCTCCTACGAGCAGTACTTC.

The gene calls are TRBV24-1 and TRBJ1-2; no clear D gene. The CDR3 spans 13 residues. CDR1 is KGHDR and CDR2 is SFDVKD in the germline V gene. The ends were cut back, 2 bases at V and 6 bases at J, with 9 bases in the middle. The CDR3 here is CATSDSHRNGYTF. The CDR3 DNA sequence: TGTGCCACCAGTGATTCGCACCGAAATGGCTACACCTTC.

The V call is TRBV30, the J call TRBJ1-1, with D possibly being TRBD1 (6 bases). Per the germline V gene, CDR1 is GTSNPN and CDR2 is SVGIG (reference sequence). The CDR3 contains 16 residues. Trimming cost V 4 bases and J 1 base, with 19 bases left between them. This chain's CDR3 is CAWTPGAGLPNTEAFF. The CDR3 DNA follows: TGTGCCTGGACTCCGGGGGCGGGGCTCCCGAACACTGAAGCTTTCTTT.

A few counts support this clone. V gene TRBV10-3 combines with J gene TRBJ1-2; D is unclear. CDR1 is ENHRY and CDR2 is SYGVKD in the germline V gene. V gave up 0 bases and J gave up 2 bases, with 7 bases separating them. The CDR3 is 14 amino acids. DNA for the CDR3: TGTGCCATCAGTGAGTCGGAAGGGAACTATGGCTACACCTTC. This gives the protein CAISESEGNYGYTF.

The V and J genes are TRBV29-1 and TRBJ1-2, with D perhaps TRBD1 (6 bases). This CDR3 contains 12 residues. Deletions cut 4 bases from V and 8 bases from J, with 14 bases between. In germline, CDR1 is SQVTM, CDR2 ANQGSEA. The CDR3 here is CSVAGDGYGYTF. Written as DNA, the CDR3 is TGCAGCGTTGCAGGGGATGGGTACGGCTACACCTTC.

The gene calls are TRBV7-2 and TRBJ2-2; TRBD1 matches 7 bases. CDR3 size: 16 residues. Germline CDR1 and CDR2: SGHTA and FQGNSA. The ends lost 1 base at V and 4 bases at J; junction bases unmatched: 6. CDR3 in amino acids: CASSLGRGPSTGELFF. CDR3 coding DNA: TGTGCCAGCAGCTTAGGAAGGGGGCCCTCCACCGGGGAGCTGTTTTTT.

CDR3 sequence (DNA): TGTGCCAGCAGCTTAAACCCGGGCTCTGGAAACACCATATATTTT. Translation gives CASSLNPGSGNTIYF. The rearrangement links TRBV7-3 to TRBJ1-3; D not certain. There are 15 residues in the CDR3. V was pared by 1 base and J by 0 bases, with 7 bases between. Per germline, CDR1 SGHTA and CDR2 FQGTGA.

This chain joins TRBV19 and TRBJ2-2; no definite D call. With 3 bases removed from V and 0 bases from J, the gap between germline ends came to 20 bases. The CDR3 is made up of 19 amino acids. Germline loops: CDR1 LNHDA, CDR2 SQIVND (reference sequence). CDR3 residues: CASSIILQAEGPNTGELFF. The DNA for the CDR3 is TGTGCCAGTAGTATCATTTTGCAGGCAGAAGGTCCGAACACCGGGGAGCTGTTTTTT.

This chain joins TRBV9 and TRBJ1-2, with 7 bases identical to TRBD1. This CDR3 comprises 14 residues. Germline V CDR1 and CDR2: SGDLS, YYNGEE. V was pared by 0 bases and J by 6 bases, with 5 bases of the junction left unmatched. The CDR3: CASSVGQGRDGYTF. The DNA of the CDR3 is TGTGCCAGCAGCGTAGGACAGGGCAGAGATGGCTACACCTTC.

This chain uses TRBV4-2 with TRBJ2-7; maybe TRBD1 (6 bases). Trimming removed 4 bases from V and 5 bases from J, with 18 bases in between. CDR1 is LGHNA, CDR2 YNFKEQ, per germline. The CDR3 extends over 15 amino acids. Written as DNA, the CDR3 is TGTGCCAGCAGCCCCCGGGCAGGGGATATCGACGAGCAGTACTTC. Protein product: CASSPRAGDIDEQYF.

The CDR3 DNA follows: TGTGCCAGTAGGGGGACAGGGGGGAACATTCAGTACTTC. Its protein product is CASRGTGGNIQYF. The V and J genes are TRBV19 and TRBJ2-4, with TRBD1 matching 11 bases. Germline CDR1 LNHDA, CDR2 SQIVND (reference sequence). The V and J ends lost 6 bases and 7 bases, in that order; junction bases with no gene match: 2. The CDR3 extends over 13 amino acids.

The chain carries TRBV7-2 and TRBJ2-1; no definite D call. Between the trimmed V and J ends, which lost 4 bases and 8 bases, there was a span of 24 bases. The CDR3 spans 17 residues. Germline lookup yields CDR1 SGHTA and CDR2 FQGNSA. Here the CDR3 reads CASSYIPGRLYSDEQFF. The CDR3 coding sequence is TGTGCCAGCAGCTATATCCCCGGTAGACTGTACTCCGATGAGCAGTTCTTC.

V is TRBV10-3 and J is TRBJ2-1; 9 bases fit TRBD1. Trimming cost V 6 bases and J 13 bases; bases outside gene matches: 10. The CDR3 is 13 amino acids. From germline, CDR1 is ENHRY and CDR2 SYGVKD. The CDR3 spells CAISPGQGEKQFF. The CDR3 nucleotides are TGTGCCATCAGCCCGGGACAGGGTGAAAAACAGTTCTTC.

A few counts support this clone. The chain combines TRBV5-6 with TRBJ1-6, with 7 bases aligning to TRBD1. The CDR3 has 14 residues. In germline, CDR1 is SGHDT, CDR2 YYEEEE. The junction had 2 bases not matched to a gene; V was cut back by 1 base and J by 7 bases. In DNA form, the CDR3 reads TGTGCCAGCAGCTTGAGGGACAGCAATTCACCCCTCCACTTT. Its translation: CASSLRDSNSPLHF.

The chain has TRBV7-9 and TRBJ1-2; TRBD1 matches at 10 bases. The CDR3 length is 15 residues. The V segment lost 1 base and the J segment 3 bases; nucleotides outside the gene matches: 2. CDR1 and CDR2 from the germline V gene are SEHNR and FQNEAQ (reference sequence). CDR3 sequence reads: CASSLGGTGDYGYTF. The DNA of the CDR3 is TGTGCCAGCAGCTTAGGTGGGACAGGGGACTATGGCTACACCTTC.

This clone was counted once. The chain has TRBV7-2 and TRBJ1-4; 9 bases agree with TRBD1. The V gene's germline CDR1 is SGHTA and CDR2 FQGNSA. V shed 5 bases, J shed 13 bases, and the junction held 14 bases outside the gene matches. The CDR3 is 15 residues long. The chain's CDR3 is CASSPTGQGREVLFF. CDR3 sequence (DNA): TGTGCCAGCAGCCCCACCGGACAGGGGCGAGAAGTACTGTTTTTT.

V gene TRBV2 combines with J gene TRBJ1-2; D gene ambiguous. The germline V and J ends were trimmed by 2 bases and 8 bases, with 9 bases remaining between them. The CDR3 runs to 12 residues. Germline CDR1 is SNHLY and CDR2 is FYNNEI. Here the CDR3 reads CASSEPGYGYTF. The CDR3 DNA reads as TGTGCCAGCAGTGAACCGGGGTACGGCTACACCTTC.

The CDR3 DNA sequence: TGTGCCAGCAGCCCCGATACGGGACAGGCTTTTTACGAGCAGTACTTC. It translates to CASSPDTGQAFYEQYF. This chain uses TRBV4-2 with TRBJ2-7; 8 bases are shared with TRBD1. The CDR3 is made up of 16 amino acids. The trim removed 4 bases at V and 4 bases at J, leaving 12 bases unmatched. CDR1 LGHNA and CDR2 YNFKEQ come from the germline V gene.

The CDR3 DNA is TGTGCCAGCAGCTCAGAGACAGGAATTCTAAACTATGGCTACACCTTC. This codes for CASSSETGILNYGYTF. This chain uses TRBV5-4 with TRBJ1-2; maybe TRBD1 (6 bases). Trimming left V 3 bases short and J 2 bases short, with 17 bases between. Germline V CDR1 and CDR2: SGHNT, YYREEE (reference sequence). The CDR3 loop spans 16 amino acids.

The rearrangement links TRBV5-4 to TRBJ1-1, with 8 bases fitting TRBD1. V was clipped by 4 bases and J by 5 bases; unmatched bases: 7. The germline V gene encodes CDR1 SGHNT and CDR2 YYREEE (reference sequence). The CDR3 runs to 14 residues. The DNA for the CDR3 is TGTGCCAGCAGCCGACCTGACAGGGGAACTGAAGCTTTCTTT. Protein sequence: CASSRPDRGTEAFF.